This TCR beta chain was captured by sequencing in a study of T cells in localized non-small cell lung cancer. Profiling relied on immunoSEQ multiplex PCR, and the TCRdb table lists in-frame clones only, not all of them. The repertoire holds about 26,000 clones, with 81% as singletons. The length of the CDR3 is 16 residues. V shed 6 bases, J shed 3 bases, and the junction held 8 bases outside the gene matches. The germline V gene has CDR1 KGHSH and CDR2 LQKENI. The origin of this receptor is a man aged 40 to 70 with stage III squamous cell lung carcinoma. The J gene is TRBJ2-2, the V gene TRBV18, with 9 nucleotides matching TRBD1. The sample consisted of peripheral blood, taken before any cancer treatment. The CDR3 bases are TGTGCCAGCTCGACGTACAGGGGGCCGGACACCGGGGAGCTGTTTTTT. This gives the protein CASSTYRGPDTGELFF.